A single sample is the source of the 5 T cell receptor beta chains below, sequenced in a study of radiotherapy plus CTLA-4 blockade in lung cancer. The table came from immunoSEQ multiplex PCR; TCRdb's copy has only in-frame clones and leaves some out. The sample has roughly 62,000 clones; roughly four fifths are singletons. The sequencing used peripheral blood, collected from a patient treated with radiotherapy plus ipilimumab. Receptors were obtained from a human donor with non-small cell lung cancer who had a complete response to radiotherapy plus ipilimumab.

This sequence joins TRBV5-1 and TRBJ1-3, with D unresolved. Deletions cut 4 bases from V and 4 bases from J, with 9 bases between. The CDR3 runs 13 residues. Germline V gives CDR1 SGHRS, CDR2 YFSETQ. The CDR3 region has the DNA TGCGCCAGCAGCGTCCAACAGGGAAACACCATATATTTT. Its translation is CASSVQQGNTIYF.

The genes are TRBV19 and TRBJ1-2, with D possibly matching TRBD1 (5 bases). V was clipped by 3 bases and J by 7 bases, with 18 bases between them. The CDR3 totals 15 residues. Germline CDR1 LNHDA, CDR2 SQIVND (reference sequence). CDR3 protein: CASSISAGTLRGYTF. The CDR3 bases are TGTGCCAGTAGTATTTCGGCAGGGACTTTACGTGGCTACACCTTC.

The chain uses TRBV18 and TRBJ1-6; no reliable D call. Trimming took 8 bases from V and 0 from J, leaving 8 bases between them. The CDR3 runs 14 residues. Germline V gene data show CDR1 as KGHSH and CDR2 as LQKENI. The CDR3 DNA reads TGTGCCAGCACCGGGAGCTCCTATAATTCACCCCTCCACTTT. It encodes CASTGSSYNSPLHF.

The rearrangement uses TRBV6-5 and TRBJ2-3, with TRBD1 identical over 10 bases. V lost 2 bases to trimming and J lost 4 bases; unmatched junction nucleotides: 3. CDR1 is MNHEY and CDR2 is SVGAGI in the germline V gene. The CDR3 length is 15 residues. The CDR3 sequence: CASSYVGTGADTQYF. The CDR3 DNA reads as TGTGCCAGCAGTTACGTGGGGACAGGGGCAGATACGCAGTATTTT.

The CDR3 here is CASSPIRTVAYEQYF. For the CDR3, the DNA is TGTGCCAGCAGCCCTATAAGGACAGTGGCCTACGAGCAGTACTTC. The chain uses TRBV11-2 and TRBJ2-7; D is perhaps TRBD1 (6 bases). Deletions cut 5 bases from V and 2 bases from J, with 16 bases between. In germline, CDR1 is SGHAT, CDR2 FQNNGV. CDR3 size: 15 residues.